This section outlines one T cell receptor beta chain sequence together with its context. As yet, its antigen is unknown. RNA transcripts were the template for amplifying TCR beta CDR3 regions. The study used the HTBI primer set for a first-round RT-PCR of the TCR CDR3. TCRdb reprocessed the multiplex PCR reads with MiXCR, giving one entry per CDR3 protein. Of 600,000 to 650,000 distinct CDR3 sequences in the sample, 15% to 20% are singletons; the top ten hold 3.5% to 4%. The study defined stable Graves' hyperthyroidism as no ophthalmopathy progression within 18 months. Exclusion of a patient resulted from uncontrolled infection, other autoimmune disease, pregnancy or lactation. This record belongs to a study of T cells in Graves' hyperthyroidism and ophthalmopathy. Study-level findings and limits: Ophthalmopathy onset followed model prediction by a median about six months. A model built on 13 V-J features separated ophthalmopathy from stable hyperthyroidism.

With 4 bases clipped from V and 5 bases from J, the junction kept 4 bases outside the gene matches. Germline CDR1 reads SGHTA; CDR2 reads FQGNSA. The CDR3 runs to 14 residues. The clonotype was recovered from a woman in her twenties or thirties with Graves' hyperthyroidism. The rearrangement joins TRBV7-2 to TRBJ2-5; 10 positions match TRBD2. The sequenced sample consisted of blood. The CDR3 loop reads CASSSLTSGETQYF. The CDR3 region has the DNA TGTGCCAGCAGCTCCCTGACTAGCGGGGAGACCCAGTACTTC. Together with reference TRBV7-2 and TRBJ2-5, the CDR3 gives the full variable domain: GAGVSQSPSNKVTEKGKDVELRCDPISGHTALYWYRQSLGQGLEFLIYFQGNSAPDKSGLPSDRFSAERTGGSVSTLTIQRTQQEDSAVYLCASSSLTSGETQYFGPGTRLLVL.